The present entry profiles one TCR beta chain with its context. The antigen is undetermined. The data derive from a study of cytomegalovirus exposure and HLA in healthy donors. Study-wide findings and caveats: Whilst most TCR sequences proved rare, a subset of public TCRs occurred across many donors. In a later analysis, the majority of CMV-associated beta chains seemingly showed HLA restriction.

PCR involved 60 Vbeta and 13 Jbeta primers. Sequencing was performed with immunoSEQ multiplex PCR; in TCRdb, only in-frame clones are kept and a portion is missing. The table lists approximately 120,000 clones, around 76% of them singletons. The V gene's germline CDR1 is MNHNS and CDR2 SASEGT. V was trimmed by 7 bases and J by 7 bases, leaving 17 bases between them. The CDR3 spans 13 residues. V is TRBV6-1 and J is TRBJ2-7; a weak D match, TRBD1 (7 bases). What was sequenced was PBMCs. This TCR was sampled from a woman in her thirties or forties in good health and CMV-seropositive. The CDR3 sequence: CASTRGAGLEQYF. CDR3 sequence (DNA): TGTGCCAGCACCAGGGGGGCCGGCCTTGAGCAGTACTTC.